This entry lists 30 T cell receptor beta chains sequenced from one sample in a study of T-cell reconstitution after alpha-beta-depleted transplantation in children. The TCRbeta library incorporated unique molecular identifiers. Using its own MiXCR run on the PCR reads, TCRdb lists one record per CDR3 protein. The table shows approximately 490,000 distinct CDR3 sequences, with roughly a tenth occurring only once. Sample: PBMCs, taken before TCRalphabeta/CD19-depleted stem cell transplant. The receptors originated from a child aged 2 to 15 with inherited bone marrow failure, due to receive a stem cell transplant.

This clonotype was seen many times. The CDR3 is CSARFLAGRGAQYF. The DNA of the CDR3 is TGCAGTGCTAGATTTCTAGCGGGCCGCGGGGCCCAGTACTTC. J is TRBJ2-5 and V is TRBV20-1, with 8 bases that match TRBD2. CDR1 DFQATT and CDR2 SNEGSKA come from the germline V gene (reference sequence). The CDR3 loop spans 14 amino acids. Losses at the gene ends were 2 bases for V and 9 bases for J; bases not matched to a gene: 11.

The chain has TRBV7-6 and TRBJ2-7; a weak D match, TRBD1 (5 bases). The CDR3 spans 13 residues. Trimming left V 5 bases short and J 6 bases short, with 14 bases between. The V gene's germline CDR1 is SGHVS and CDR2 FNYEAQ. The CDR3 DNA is TGTGCCAGCAGCCCTGCAGGGTCGGTCGAGCAGTACTTC. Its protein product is CASSPAGSVEQYF.

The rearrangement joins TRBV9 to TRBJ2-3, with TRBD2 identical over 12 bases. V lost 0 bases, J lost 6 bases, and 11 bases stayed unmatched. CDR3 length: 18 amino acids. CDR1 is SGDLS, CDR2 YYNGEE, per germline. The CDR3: CASSVEPSGRAGGDTQYF. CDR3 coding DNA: TGTGCCAGCAGCGTAGAGCCTAGCGGGAGGGCCGGGGGGGATACGCAGTATTTT.

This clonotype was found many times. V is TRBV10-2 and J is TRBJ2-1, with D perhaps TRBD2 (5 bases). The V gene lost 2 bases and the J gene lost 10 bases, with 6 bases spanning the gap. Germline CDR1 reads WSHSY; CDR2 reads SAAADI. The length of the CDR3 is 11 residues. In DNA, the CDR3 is TGCGCCAGCAGTGAGAGAGGGGAGCAGTTCTTC. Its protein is CASSERGEQFF.

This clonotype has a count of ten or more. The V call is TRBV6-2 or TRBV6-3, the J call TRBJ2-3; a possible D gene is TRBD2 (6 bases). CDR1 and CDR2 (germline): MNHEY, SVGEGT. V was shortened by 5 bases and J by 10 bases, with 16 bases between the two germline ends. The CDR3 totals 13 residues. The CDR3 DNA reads TGTGCCAGCAGTGCGGGGACCCTCCTTCCGCAGTATTTT. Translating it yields CASSAGTLLPQYF.

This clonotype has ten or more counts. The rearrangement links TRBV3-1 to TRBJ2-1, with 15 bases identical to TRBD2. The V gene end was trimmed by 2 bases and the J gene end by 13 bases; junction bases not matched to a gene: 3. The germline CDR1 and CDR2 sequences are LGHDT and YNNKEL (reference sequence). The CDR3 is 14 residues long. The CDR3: CASSQRTSGREQFF. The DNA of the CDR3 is TGTGCCAGCAGCCAACGGACTAGCGGGAGGGAACAGTTCTTC.

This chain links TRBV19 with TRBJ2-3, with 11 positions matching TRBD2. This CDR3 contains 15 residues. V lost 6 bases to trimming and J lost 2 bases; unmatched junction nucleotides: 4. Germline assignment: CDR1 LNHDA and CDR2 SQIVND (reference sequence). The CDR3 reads CASRVAGGPTDTQYF. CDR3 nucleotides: TGTGCCAGTAGGGTAGCGGGAGGGCCCACAGATACGCAGTATTTT.

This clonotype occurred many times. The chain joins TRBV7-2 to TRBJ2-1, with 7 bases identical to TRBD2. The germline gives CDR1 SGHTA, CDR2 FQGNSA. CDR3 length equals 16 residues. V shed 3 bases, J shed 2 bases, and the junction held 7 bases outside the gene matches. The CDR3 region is CASSFPGAGAYNEQFF. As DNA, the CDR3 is TGTGCCAGCAGCTTCCCCGGTGCGGGAGCCTACAATGAGCAGTTCTTC.

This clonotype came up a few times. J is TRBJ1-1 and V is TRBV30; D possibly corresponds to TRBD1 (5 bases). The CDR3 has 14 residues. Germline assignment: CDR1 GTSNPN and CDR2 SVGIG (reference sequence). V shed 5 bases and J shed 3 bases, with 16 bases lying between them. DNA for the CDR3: TGTGCCTGGGCATATCTTGGGGCACACACTGAAGCTTTCTTT. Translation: CAWAYLGAHTEAFF.

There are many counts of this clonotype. The CDR3 protein is CASDLRGGLYF. Written as DNA, the CDR3 is TGTGCCAGCGACCTCCGGGGGGGCCTGTACTTC. This chain connects TRBV25-1 to TRBJ2-7; TRBD2 matches at 8 bases. The CDR3 extends over 11 amino acids. Germline CDR1 MGHDK, CDR2 SYGVNS. V lost 8 bases to trimming and J lost 12 bases; unmatched junction nucleotides: 9.

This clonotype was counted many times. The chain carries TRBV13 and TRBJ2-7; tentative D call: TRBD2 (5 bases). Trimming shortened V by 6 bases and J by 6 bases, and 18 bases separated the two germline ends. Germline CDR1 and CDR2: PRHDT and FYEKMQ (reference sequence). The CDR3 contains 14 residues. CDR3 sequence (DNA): TGTGCCAGCAGTCCTCGGGGTCGCCCTCGCGAGCAGTACTTC. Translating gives CASSPRGRPREQYF.

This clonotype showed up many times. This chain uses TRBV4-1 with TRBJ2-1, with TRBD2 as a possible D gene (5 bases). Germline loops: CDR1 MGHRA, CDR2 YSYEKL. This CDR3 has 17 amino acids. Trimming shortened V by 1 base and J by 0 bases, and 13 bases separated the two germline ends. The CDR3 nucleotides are TGCGCCAGCAGCCAAGCACTAGGCCTCCGCTCCTACAATGAGCAGTTCTTC. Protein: CASSQALGLRSYNEQFF.

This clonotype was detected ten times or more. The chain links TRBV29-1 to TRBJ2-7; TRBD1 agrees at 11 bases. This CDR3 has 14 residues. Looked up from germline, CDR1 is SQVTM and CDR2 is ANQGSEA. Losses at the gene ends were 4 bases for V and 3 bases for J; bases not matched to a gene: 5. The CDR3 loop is CSVVRTGGVYEQYF. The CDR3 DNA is TGCAGCGTTGTAAGGACAGGGGGCGTCTACGAGCAGTACTTC.

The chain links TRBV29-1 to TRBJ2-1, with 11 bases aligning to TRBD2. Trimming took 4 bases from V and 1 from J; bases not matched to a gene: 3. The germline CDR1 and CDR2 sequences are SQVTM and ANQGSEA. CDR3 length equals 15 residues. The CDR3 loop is CSVGGTSGSYNEQFF. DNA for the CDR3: TGCAGCGTTGGCGGGACTAGCGGATCCTACAATGAGCAGTTCTTC.

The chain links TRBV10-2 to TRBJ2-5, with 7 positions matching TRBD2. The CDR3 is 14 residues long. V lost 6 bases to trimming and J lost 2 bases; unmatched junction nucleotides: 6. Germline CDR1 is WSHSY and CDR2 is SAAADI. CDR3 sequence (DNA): TGCGCCAGCAGGGACCCCGGGGGGCAAGAGACCCAGTACTTC. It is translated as CASRDPGGQETQYF.

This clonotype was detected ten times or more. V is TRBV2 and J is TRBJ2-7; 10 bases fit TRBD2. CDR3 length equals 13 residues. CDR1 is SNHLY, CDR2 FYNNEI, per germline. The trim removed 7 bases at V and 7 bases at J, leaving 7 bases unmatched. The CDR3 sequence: CASTSGRSREQYF. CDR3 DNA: TGTGCCAGCACTAGCGGGAGATCGCGTGAGCAGTACTTC.

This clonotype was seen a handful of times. The CDR3 DNA sequence: TGTGCCACCAGTCCGCCGACTGGAAACACCATATATTTT. Its protein is CATSPPTGNTIYF. This rearrangement joins TRBV24-1 to TRBJ1-3; D ambiguous. The ends were cut back, 6 bases at V and 2 bases at J, with 7 bases in the middle. The germline CDR1 and CDR2 sequences are KGHDR and SFDVKD. This CDR3 is 13 amino acids long.

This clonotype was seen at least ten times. In DNA form, the CDR3 reads TGTGCCAGCAGCTTAAGGAGGATGATCGATGAGCAGTTCTTC. It encodes CASSLRRMIDEQFF. The gene calls are TRBV7-2 and TRBJ2-1, with D perhaps matching TRBD2 (5 bases). The germline CDR1 and CDR2 sequences are SGHTA and FQGNSA. This CDR3 comprises 14 residues. Trimming left V 2 bases short and J 8 bases short, with 13 bases between.

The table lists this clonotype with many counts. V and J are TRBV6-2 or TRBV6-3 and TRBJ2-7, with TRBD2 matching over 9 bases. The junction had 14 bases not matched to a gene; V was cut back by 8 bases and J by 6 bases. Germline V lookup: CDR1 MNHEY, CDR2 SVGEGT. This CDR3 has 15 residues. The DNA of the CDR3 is TGTGCCAGCGCGAGGAAGCGGGAGGTCTTCTCCGAGCAGTACTTC. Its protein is CASARKREVFSEQYF.

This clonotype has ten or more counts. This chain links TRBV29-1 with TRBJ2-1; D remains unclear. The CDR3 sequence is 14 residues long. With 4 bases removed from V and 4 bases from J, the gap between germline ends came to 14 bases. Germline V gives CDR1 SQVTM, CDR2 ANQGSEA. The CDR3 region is CSVANPRVYNEQFF. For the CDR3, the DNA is TGCAGCGTTGCTAACCCCCGGGTTTACAATGAGCAGTTCTTC.

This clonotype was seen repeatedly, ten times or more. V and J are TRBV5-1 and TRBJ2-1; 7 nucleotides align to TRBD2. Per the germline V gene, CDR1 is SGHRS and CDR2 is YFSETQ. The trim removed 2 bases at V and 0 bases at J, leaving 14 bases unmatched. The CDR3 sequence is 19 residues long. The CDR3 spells CASSLRGPSGVGSYNEQFF. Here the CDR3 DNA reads TGCGCCAGCAGCTTAAGGGGACCAAGCGGGGTAGGCTCCTACAATGAGCAGTTCTTC. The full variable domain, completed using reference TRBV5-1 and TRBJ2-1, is KAGVTQTPRYLIKTRGQQVTLSCSPISGHRSVSWYQQTPGQGLQFLFEYFSETQRNKGNFPGRFSGRQFSNSRSEMNVSTLELGDSALYLCASSLRGPSGVGSYNEQFFGPGTRLTVL.

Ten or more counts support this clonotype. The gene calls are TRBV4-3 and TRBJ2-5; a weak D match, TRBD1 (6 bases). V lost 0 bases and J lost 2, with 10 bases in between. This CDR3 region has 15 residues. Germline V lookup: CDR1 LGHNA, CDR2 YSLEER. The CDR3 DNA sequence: TGCGCCAGCAGCCAAGAACGGGACACGCAAGAGACCCAGTACTTC. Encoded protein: CASSQERDTQETQYF.

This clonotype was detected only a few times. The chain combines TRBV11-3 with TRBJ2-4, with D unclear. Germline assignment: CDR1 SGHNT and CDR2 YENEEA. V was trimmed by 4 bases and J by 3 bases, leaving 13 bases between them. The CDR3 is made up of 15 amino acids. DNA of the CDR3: TGTGCCAGCAGCTCCGATGGAGATTACAAAAACATTCAGTACTTC. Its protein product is CASSSDGDYKNIQYF.

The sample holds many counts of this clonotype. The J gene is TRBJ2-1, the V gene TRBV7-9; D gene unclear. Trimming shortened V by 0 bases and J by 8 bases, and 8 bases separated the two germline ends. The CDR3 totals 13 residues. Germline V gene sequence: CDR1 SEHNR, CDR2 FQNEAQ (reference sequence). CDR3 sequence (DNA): TGTGCCAGCAGCTTAGCGTGGCCATATGAGCAGTTCTTC. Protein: CASSLAWPYEQFF.

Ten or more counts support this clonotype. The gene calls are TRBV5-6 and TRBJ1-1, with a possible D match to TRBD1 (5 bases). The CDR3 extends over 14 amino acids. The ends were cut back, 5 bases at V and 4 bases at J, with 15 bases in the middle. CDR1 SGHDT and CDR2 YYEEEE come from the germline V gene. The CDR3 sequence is CASRLYRGATEAFF. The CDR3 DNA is TGTGCCAGCAGGCTTTACAGAGGGGCCACTGAAGCTTTCTTT.

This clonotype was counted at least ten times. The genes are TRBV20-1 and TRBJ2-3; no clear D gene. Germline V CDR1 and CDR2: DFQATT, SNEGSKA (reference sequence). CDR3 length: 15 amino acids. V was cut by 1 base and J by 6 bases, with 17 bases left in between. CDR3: CSARVVRSASDTQYF. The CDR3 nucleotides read TGCAGTGCTAGAGTGGTGAGATCTGCCTCCGATACGCAGTATTTT.

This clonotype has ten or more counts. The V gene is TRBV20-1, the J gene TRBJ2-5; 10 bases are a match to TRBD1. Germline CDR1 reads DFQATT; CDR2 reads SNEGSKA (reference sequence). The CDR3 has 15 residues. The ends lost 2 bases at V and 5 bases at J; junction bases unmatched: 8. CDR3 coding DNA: TGCAGTGCTAGACCCAGGACAGGGGGGAGGGAGACCCAGTACTTC. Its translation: CSARPRTGGRETQYF.

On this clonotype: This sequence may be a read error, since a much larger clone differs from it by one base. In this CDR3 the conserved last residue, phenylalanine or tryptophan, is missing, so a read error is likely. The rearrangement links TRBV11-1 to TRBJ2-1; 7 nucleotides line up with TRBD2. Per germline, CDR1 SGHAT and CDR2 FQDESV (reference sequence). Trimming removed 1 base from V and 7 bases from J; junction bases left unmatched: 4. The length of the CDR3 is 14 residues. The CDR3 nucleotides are TGTGCCAGCAGCTTAGTGCTAGCGGAAAATGAGCAGTTCTCC. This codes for CASSLVLAENEQFS.

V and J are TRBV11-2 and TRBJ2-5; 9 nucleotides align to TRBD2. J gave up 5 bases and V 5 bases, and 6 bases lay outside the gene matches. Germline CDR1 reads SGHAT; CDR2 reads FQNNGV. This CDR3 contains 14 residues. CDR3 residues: CASSILAGAETQYF. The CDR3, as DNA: TGTGCCAGCAGCATCTTAGCGGGAGCGGAGACCCAGTACTTC.

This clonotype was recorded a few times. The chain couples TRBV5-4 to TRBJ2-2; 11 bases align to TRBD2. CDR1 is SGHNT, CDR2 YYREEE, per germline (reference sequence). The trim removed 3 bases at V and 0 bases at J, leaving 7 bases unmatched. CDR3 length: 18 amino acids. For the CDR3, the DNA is TGTGCCAGCAGCTCGGGACTAGCGGTAGCCTCGAACACCGGGGAGCTGTTTTTT. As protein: CASSSGLAVASNTGELFF.